These 8 T cell receptor beta chains were all obtained from the same sample, sequenced in a study of CD8 T cells in Susac syndrome. It was with random hexamers that roughly 0.45 to 1 ug RNA was reverse transcribed. One entry per CDR3 protein results from TCRdb running MiXCR on the immunoSEQ multiplex PCR reads. The sample shows 100,000 to 150,000 distinct CDR3 sequences, about 95% of them seen only once. The sequencing input was CD8+ T cells from PBMCs. These receptors all come from a human donor with Susac syndrome.

The chain uses TRBV6-2 or TRBV6-3 and TRBJ1-2; TRBD1 matches at 10 bases. CDR1 and CDR2 (germline): MNHEY, SVGEGT. This CDR3 is 14 amino acids long. With V trimmed by 2 bases and J by 3 bases, 0 bases remained unmatched. CDR3 sequence (DNA): TGTGCCAGCAGTTACGGGACAGGGGACTATGGCTACACCTTC. Amino acids: CASSYGTGDYGYTF.

The V gene is TRBV20-1, the J gene TRBJ2-7, with 10 bases that match TRBD2. The CDR3 is 14 amino acids. V shed 6 bases, J shed 0 bases, and the junction held 5 bases outside the gene matches. The germline gives CDR1 DFQATT, CDR2 SNEGSKA (reference sequence). The CDR3 reads CSAVSGRDSYEQYF. CDR3 nucleotides: TGCAGTGCCGTGAGCGGGAGGGACTCCTACGAGCAGTACTTC.

The chain joins TRBV12-3 or TRBV12-4 to TRBJ2-6; TRBD1 aligns across 9 bases. This CDR3 is 17 amino acids long. V gave up 8 bases and J gave up 4 bases; unmatched junction bases: 12. The CDR3 protein is CASAQWRDREGANVLTF. CDR3 coding DNA: TGTGCCAGCGCTCAATGGCGGGACAGGGAAGGGGCCAACGTCCTGACTTTC.

The genes are TRBV30 and TRBJ2-5; 9 bases fit TRBD1. The CDR3 extends over 15 amino acids. CDR1 GTSNPN and CDR2 SVGIG come from the germline V gene (reference sequence). V was pared by 7 bases and J by 2 bases, with 11 bases of the junction left unmatched. The chain's CDR3 is CALTGGTYAQETQYF. The CDR3 DNA reads as TGTGCCTTGACAGGGGGAACATACGCTCAAGAGACCCAGTACTTC.

V gene TRBV9 combines with J gene TRBJ2-1, with D possibly being TRBD1 (5 bases). CDR3 length equals 15 residues. V was pared by 3 bases and J by 7 bases, with 17 bases between. The germline V gene encodes CDR1 SGDLS and CDR2 YYNGEE. CDR3 protein: CASSAPGRVDNEQFF. The DNA of the CDR3 is TGTGCCAGCAGCGCGCCGGGCAGGGTAGATAATGAGCAGTTCTTC.

The gene calls are TRBV30 and TRBJ1-1, with no clear D. This CDR3 is 12 amino acids long. Trimming stripped 4 bases from V and 4 bases from J, with 10 bases between. Germline CDR1 GTSNPN, CDR2 SVGIG (reference sequence). Here the CDR3 reads CAWTGVSTEAFF. CDR3 in DNA: TGTGCCTGGACTGGAGTTTCCACTGAAGCTTTCTTT.

V and J are TRBV20-1 and TRBJ2-1; possible D gene TRBD2, 6 bases. V lost 6 bases and J 2 bases, leaving 20 bases between the germline ends. CDR1 is DFQATT and CDR2 is SNEGSKA in the germline V gene (reference sequence). This CDR3 comprises 16 residues. The CDR3 here is CSAPLYPSAPYNEQFF. The CDR3, as DNA: TGCAGTGCCCCCCTCTACCCTAGCGCCCCCTACAATGAGCAGTTCTTC.

This sequence joins TRBV4-3 and TRBJ2-5, with a tentative D call TRBD2 (6 bases). Germline CDR1 is LGHNA and CDR2 is YSLEER. The CDR3 has 16 residues. V lost 1 base and J lost 0, with 12 bases in between. CDR3: CASSQGHSGYQETQYF. The CDR3 DNA is TGCGCCAGCAGCCAAGGCCATAGCGGCTACCAAGAGACCCAGTACTTC.